This TCR beta chain was identified in a study of cytomegalovirus exposure and HLA in healthy donors. Study outcomes and limitations: A later analysis, which compared TCR beta chains of equal frequency, found the HLA-associated ones more clonally expanded.

Amplification used 60 Vbeta primers and 13 Jbeta primers. Profiling relied on immunoSEQ multiplex PCR, and the TCRdb table lists in-frame clones only, not all of them. The sample contains 120,000 to 150,000 clones, around three quarters of which appear only once. V was cut by 1 base and J by 2 bases, with 20 bases left in between. Per the germline V gene, CDR1 is SEHNR and CDR2 is FQNEAQ (reference sequence). CDR3 size: 19 residues. Points on this clone: What it binds is unknown.

The rearrangement joins TRBV7-9 to TRBJ2-2; tentatively, D is TRBD2 (6 bases). The specimen sequenced was PBMCs. This TCR was recovered from a woman aged 40-49 years in good health and CMV-seropositive. CDR3 sequence: CASSLVRGTVEANTGELFF. The CDR3 coding sequence is TGTGCCAGCAGCTTAGTGCGTGGGACTGTCGAGGCCAACACCGGGGAGCTGTTTTTT. Together with reference TRBV7-9 and TRBJ2-2, the CDR3 gives the full variable domain: DTGVSQNPRHKITKRGQNVTFRCDPISEHNRLYWYRQTLGQGPEFLTYFQNEAQLEKSRLLSDRFSAERPKGSFSTLEIQRTEQGDSAMYLCASSLVRGTVEANTGELFFGEGSRLTVL.